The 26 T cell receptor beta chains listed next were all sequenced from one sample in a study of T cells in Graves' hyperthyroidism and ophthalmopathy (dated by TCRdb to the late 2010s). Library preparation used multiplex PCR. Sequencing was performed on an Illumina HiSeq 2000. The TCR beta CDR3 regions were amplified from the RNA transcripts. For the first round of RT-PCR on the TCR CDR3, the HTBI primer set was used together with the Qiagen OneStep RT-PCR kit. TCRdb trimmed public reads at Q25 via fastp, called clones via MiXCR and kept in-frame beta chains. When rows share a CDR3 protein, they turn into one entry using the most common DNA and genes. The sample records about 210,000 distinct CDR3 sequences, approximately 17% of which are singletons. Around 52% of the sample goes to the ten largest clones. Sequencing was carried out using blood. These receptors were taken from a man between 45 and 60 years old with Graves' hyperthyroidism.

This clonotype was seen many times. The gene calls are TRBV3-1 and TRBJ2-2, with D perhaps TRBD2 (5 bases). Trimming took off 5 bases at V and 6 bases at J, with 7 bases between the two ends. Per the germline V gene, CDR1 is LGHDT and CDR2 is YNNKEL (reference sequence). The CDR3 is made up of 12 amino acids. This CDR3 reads CASSSGAGELFF. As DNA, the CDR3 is TGTGCCAGCAGCTCCGGGGCCGGGGAGCTGTTTTTT.

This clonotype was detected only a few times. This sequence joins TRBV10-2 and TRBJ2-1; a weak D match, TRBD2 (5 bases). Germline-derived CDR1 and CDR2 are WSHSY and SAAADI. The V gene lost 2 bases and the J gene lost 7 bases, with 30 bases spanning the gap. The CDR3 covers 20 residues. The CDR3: CASSEIGDFLRRAYTNEQFF. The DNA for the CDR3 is TGCGCCAGCAGTGAGATCGGTGACTTCCTCAGGCGGGCTTACACGAATGAGCAGTTCTTC.

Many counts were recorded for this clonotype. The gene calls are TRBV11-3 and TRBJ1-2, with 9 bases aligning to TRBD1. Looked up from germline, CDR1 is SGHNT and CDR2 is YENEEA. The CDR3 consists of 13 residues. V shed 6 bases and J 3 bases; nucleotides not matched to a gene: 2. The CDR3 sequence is CASSWTGDYGYTF. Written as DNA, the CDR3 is TGTGCCAGCAGTTGGACAGGGGACTATGGCTACACCTTC.

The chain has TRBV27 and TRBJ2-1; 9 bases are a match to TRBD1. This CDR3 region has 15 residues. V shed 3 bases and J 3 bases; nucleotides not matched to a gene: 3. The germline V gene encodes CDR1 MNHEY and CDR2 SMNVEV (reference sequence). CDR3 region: CASSLDRGIYNEQFF. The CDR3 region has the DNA TGTGCCAGCAGTTTGGACAGGGGTATCTACAATGAGCAGTTCTTC.

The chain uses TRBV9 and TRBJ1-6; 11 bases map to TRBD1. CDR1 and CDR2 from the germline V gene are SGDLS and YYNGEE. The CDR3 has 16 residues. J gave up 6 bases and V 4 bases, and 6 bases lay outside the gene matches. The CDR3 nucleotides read TGTGCCAGCAGCCCAGAGGGGACAGGGGGTAATTCACCCCTCCACTTT. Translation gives CASSPEGTGGNSPLHF.

The CDR3 DNA is TGCGCCAGCAGCTTGGGACAGGGGGCCAACTATGGCTACACCTTC. Its protein product is CASSLGQGANYGYTF. The rearrangement joins TRBV5-1 to TRBJ1-2; 10 nucleotides line up with TRBD1. Trimming at V came to 0 bases and at J to 2 bases, leaving 1 base not matched to a gene. This CDR3 spans 15 amino acids. Per germline, CDR1 SGHRS and CDR2 YFSETQ.

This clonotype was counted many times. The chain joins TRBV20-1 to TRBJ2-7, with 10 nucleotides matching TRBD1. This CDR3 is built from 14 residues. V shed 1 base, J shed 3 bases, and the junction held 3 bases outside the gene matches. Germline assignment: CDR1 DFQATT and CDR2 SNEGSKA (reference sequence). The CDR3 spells CSARGDRGIYEQYF. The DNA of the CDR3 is TGCAGTGCTAGAGGGGACAGGGGAATCTACGAGCAGTACTTC.

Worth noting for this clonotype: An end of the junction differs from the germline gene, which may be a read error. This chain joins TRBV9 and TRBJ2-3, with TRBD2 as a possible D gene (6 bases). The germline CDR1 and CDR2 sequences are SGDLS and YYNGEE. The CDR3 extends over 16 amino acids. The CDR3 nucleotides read TGTGCCAGCAGCGTAGGTGTAACGGGAGCGGCAGATACGCGGTATTTT. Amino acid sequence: CASSVGVTGAADTRYF.

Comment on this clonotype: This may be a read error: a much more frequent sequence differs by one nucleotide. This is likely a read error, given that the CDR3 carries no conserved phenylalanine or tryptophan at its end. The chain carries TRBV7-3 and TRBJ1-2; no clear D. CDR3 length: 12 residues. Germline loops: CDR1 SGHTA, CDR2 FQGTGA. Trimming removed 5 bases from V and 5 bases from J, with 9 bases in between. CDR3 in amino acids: CASSKDGYGYTL. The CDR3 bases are TGTGCCAGCAGCAAAGACGGTTATGGCTACACCCTC.

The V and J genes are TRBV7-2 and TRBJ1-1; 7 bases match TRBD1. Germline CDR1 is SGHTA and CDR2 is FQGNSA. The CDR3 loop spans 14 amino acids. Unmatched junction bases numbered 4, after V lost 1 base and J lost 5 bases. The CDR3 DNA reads TGTGCCAGCAGCTTAGTGTGGACAGGTACTGAAGCTTTCTTT. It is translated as CASSLVWTGTEAFF. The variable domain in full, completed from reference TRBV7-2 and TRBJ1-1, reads GAGVSQSPSNKVTEKGKDVELRCDPISGHTALYWYRQSLGQGLEFLIYFQGNSAPDKSGLPSDRFSAERTGGSVSTLTIQRTQQEDSAVYLCASSLVWTGTEAFFGQGTRLTVV.

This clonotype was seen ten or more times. Here the CDR3 DNA reads TGTGCCAGCAGCCCACTAGCGGGGGAAGATACGCAGTATTTT. It codes for CASSPLAGEDTQYF. The chain has TRBV7-9 and TRBJ2-3; TRBD2 matches 11 bases. Germline lookup yields CDR1 SEHNR and CDR2 FQNEAQ (reference sequence). V lost 5 bases and J lost 5; bases outside the gene matches: 3. The CDR3 covers 14 residues. Drawing the rest from reference TRBV7-9 and TRBJ2-3, the complete variable domain is DTGVSQNPRHKITKRGQNVTFRCDPISEHNRLYWYRQTLGQGPEFLTYFQNEAQLEKSRLLSDRFSAERPKGSFSTLEIQRTEQGDSAMYLCASSPLAGEDTQYFGPGTRLTVL.

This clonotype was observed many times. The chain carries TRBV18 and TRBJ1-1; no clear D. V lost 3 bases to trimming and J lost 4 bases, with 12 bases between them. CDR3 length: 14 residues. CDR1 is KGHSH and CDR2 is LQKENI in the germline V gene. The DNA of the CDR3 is TGTGCCAGCTCACCCGTCGGTGCGGGCACTGAAGCTTTCTTT. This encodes CASSPVGAGTEAFF.

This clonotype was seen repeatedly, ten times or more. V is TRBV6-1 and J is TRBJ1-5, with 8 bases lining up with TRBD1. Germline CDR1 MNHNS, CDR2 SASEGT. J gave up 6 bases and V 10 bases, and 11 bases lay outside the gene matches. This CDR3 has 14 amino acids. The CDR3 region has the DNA TGTGCCACCGTCGACAGGGGCGCAGGTCAGCCCCAGCATTTT. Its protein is CATVDRGAGQPQHF.

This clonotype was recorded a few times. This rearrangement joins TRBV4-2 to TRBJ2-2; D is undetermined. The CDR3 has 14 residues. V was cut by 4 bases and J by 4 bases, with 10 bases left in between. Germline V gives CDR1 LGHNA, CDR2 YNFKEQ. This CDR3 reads CASSPGRSTGELFF. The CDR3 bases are TGTGCCAGCAGCCCCGGGCGAAGCACCGGGGAGCTGTTTTTT.

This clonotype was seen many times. The CDR3 DNA sequence: TGTGCCAGCAGCTGGACTGGGGGTGAGACCCAGTACTTC. It yields the protein CASSWTGGETQYF. The rearrangement links TRBV7-9 to TRBJ2-5; D is perhaps TRBD1 or TRBD2 (5 bases each). Between the trimmed V and J ends, which lost 4 bases and 5 bases, there was a span of 11 bases. The CDR3 covers 13 residues. Germline loops: CDR1 SEHNR, CDR2 FQNEAQ (reference sequence). Full variable domain (rest looked up from reference TRBV7-9 and TRBJ2-5): DTGVSQNPRHKITKRGQNVTFRCDPISEHNRLYWYRQTLGQGPEFLTYFQNEAQLEKSRLLSDRFSAERPKGSFSTLEIQRTEQGDSAMYLCASSWTGGETQYFGPGTRLLVL.

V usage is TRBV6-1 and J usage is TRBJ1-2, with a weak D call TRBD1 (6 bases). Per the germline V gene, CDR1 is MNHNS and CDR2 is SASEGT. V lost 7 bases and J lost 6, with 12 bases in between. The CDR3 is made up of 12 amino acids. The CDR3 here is CASTEGGHGYTF. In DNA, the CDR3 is TGTGCCAGCACCGAGGGGGGCCATGGCTACACCTTC.

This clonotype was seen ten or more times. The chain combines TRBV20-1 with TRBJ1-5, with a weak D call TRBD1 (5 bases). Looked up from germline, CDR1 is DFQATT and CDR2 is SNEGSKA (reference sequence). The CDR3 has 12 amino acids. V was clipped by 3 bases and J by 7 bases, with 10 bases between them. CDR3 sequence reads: CSASIGVQPQHF. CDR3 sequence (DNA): TGCAGTGCTAGTATAGGGGTGCAGCCCCAGCATTTT.

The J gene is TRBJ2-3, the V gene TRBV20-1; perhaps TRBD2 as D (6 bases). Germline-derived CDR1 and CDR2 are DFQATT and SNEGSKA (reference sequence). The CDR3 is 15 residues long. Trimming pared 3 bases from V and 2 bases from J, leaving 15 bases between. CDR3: CSASPSGGATDTQYF. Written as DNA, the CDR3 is TGCAGTGCTAGTCCCTCTGGCGGGGCCACAGATACGCAGTATTTT.

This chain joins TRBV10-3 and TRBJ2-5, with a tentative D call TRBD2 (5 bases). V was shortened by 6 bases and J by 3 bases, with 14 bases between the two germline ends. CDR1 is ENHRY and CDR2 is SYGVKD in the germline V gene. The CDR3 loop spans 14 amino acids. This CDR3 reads CAIRLGVGEETQYF. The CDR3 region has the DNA TGTGCCATCAGGCTTGGGGTGGGAGAAGAGACCCAGTACTTC.

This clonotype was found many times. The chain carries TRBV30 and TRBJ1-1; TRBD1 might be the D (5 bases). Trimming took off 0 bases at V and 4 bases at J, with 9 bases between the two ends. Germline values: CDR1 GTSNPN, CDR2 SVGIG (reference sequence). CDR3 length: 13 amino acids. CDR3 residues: CAWSVGGTTEAFF. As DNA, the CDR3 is TGTGCCTGGAGTGTTGGGGGGACCACTGAAGCTTTCTTT.

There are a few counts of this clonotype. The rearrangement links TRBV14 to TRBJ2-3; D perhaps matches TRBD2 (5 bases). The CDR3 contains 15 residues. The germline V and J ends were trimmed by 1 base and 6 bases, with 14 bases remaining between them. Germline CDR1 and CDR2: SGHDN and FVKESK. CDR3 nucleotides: TGTGCCAGCAGCCAAGTTGCAGGACCGGGGGATACGCAGTATTTT. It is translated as CASSQVAGPGDTQYF.

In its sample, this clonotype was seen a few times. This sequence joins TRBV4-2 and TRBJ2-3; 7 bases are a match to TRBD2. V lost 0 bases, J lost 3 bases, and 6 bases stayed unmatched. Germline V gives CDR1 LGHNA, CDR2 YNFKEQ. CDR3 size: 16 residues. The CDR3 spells CASSQELAGETDTQYF. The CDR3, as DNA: TGTGCCAGCAGCCAAGAATTGGCGGGGGAGACAGATACGCAGTATTTT.

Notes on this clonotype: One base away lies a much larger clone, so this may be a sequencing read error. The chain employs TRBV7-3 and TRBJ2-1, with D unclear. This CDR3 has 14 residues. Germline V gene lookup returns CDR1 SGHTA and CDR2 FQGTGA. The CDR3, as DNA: TGTGCCGGCAGCTTACGATATGAGAGCAATGAGCAGTTCTTC. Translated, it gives CAGSLRYESNEQFF.

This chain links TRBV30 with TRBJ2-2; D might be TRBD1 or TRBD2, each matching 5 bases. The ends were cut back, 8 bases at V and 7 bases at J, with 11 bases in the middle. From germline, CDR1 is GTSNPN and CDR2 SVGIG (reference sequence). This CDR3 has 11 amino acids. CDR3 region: CAEGSYGELFF. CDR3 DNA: TGTGCCGAGGGGAGTTACGGGGAGCTGTTTTTT.

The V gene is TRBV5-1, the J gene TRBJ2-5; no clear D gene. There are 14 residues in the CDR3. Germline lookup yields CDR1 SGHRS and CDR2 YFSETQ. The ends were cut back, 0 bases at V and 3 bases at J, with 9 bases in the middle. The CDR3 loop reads CASSLGLTEETQYF. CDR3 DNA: TGCGCCAGCAGCTTGGGGCTAACTGAAGAGACCCAGTACTTC.

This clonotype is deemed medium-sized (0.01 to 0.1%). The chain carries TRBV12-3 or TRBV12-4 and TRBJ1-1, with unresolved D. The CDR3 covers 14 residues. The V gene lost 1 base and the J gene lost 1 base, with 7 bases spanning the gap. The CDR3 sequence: CASSLVQPNTEAFF. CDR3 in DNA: TGTGCCAGCAGTTTAGTACAGCCGAACACTGAAGCTTTCTTT.